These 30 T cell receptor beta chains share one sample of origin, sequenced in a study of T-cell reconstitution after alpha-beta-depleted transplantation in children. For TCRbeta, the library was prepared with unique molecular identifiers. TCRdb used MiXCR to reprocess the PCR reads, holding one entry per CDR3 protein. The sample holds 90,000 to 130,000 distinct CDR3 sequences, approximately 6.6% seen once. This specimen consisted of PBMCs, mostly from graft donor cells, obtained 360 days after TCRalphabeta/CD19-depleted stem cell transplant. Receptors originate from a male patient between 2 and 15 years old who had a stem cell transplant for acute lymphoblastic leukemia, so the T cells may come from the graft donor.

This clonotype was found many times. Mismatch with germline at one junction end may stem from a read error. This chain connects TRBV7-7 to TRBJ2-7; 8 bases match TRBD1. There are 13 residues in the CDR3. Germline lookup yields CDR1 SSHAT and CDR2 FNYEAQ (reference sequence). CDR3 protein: CASSQTGAYEQYF. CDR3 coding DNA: TGTGCTAGCAGCCAGACAGGGGCCTACGAGCAGTACTTC.

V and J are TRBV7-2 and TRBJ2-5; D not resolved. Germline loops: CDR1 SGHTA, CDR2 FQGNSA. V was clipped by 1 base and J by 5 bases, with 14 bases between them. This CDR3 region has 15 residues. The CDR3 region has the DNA TGTGCCAGCAGCTTAGGTGGCTACCCGGTCGAGACCCAGTACTTC. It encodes CASSLGGYPVETQYF.

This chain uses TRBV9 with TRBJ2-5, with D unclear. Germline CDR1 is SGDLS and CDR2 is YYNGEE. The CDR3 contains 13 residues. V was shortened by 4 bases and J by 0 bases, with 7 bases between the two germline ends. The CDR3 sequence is CASSPEDQETQYF. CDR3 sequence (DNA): TGTGCCAGCAGCCCCGAAGACCAAGAGACCCAGTACTTC.

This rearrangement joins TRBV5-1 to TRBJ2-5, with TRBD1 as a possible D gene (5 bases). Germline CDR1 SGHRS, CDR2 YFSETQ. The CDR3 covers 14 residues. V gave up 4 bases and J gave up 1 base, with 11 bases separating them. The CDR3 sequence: CASSPPQGQETQYF. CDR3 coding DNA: TGCGCCAGCAGCCCCCCGCAGGGCCAAGAGACCCAGTACTTC.

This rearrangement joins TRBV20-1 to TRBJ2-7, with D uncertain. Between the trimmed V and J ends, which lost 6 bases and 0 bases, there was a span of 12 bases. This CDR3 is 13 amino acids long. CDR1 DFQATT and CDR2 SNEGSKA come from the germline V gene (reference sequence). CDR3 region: CSASAGSSYEQYF. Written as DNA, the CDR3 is TGCAGTGCCTCCGCAGGCAGCTCCTACGAGCAGTACTTC.

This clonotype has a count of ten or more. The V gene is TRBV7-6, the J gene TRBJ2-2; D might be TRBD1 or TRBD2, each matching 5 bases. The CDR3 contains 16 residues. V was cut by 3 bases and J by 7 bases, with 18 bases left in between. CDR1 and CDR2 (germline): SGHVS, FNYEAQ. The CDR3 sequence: CASSFGLPTRGGELFF. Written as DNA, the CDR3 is TGTGCCAGCAGCTTCGGGCTCCCTACGAGGGGCGGGGAGCTGTTTTTT.

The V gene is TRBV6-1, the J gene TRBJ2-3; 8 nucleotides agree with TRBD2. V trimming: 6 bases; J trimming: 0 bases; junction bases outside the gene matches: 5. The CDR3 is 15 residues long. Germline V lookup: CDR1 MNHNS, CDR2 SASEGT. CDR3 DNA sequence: TGTGCCAGCAGCTTTAGCGGGGAGAGCACAGATACGCAGTATTTT. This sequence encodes CASSFSGESTDTQYF.

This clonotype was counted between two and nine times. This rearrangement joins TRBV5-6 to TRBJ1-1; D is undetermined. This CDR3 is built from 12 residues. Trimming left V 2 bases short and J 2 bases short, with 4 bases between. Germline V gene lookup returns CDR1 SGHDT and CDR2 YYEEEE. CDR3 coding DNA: TGTGCCAGCAGCTTAGCCAACACTGAAGCTTTCTTT. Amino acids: CASSLANTEAFF.

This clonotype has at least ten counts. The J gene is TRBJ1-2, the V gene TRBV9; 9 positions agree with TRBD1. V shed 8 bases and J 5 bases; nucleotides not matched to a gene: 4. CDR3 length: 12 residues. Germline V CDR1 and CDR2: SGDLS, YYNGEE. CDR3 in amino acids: CASTDRGYGYTF. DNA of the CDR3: TGTGCCAGTACTGACAGGGGGTATGGCTACACCTTC.

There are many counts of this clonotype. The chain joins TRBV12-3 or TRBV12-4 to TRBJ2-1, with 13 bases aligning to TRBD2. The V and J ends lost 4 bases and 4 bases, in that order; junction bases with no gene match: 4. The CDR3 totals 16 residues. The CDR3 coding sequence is TGTGCCAGCAGTTCGACTAGCGGGAGGCCTTACAATGAGCAGTTCTTC. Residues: CASSSTSGRPYNEQFF.

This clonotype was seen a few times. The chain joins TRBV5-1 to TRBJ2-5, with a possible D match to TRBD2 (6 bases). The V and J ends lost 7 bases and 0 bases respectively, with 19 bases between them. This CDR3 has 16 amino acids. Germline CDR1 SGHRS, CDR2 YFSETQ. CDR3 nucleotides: TGCGCCAGCGCTGGAGGGGAAGGTTGGTACCAAGAGACCCAGTACTTC. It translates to CASAGGEGWYQETQYF.

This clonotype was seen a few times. In DNA form, the CDR3 reads TGTGCCAGCAGCAGGGACCCCGGGGGCCAAGAGACCCAGTACTTC. As protein: CASSRDPGGQETQYF. This chain links TRBV7-8 with TRBJ2-5; D is perhaps TRBD2 (6 bases). Trimming stripped 5 bases from V and 1 base from J, with 14 bases between. This CDR3 is 15 amino acids long. In germline, CDR1 is SGHVS, CDR2 FQNEAQ.

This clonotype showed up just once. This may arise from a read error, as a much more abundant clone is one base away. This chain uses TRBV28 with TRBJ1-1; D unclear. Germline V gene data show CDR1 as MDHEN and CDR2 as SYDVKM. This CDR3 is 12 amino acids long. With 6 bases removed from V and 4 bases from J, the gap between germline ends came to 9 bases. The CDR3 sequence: CASSPVITEAFF. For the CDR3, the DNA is TGTGCCAGCAGCCCCGTTATCACTGAAGCTTTCTTT.

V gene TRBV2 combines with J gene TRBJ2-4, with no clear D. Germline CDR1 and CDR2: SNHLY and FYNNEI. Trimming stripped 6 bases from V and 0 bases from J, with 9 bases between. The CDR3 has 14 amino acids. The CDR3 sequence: CASSDGIAKNIQYF. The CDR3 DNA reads TGTGCCAGCAGCGACGGTATAGCCAAAAACATTCAGTACTTC.

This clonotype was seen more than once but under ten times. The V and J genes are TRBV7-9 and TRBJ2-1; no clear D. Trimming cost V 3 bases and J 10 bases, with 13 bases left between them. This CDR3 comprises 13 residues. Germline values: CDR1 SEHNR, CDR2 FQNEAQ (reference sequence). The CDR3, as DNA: TGTGCCAGCAGCTTCCCGGATCCCGGGGAGCAGTTCTTC. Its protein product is CASSFPDPGEQFF.

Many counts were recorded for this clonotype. The CDR3 coding sequence is TGCAGTGTTCTGACCGGAAGCGGCCTCTACAATGAGCAGTTCTTC. This gives the protein CSVLTGSGLYNEQFF. J is TRBJ2-1 and V is TRBV20-1; D possibly corresponds to TRBD2 (5 bases). The germline V gene has CDR1 DFQATT and CDR2 SNEGSKA (reference sequence). Trimming pared 7 bases from V and 3 bases from J, leaving 19 bases between. The CDR3 covers 15 residues.

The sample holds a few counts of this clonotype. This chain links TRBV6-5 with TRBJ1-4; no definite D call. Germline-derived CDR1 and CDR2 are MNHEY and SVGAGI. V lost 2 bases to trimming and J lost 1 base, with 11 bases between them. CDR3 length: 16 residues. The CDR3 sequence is CASSYDLPKTNEKLFF. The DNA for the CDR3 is TGTGCCAGCAGTTACGATCTGCCCAAAACTAATGAAAAACTGTTTTTT.

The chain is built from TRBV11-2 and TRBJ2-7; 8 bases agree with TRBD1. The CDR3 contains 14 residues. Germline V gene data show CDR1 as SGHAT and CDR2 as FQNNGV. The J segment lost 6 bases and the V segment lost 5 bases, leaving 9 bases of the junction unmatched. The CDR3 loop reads CASSPRTGWGEQYF. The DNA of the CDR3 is TGTGCCAGCAGCCCCCGGACAGGGTGGGGCGAGCAGTACTTC.

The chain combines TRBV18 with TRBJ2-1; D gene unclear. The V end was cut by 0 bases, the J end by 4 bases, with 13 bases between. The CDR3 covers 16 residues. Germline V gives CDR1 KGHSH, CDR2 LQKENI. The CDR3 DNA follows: TGTGCCAGCTCACCACCCTTATTCGGGCGATACAATGAGCAGTTCTTC. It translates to CASSPPLFGRYNEQFF.

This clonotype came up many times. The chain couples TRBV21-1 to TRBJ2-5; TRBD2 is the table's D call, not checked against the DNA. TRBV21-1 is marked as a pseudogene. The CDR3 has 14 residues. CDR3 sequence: CASSVKGPSGPQYF. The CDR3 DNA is TGTGCCAGCAGCGTTAAAGGTCCCTCCGGGCCCCAGTACTTC.

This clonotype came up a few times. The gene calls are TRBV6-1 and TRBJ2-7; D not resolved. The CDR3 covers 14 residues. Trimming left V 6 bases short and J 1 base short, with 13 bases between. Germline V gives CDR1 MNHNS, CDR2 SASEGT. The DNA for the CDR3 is TGTGCCAGCAGGTCGGAATCGCTTTCCTACGAGCAGTACTTC. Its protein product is CASRSESLSYEQYF.

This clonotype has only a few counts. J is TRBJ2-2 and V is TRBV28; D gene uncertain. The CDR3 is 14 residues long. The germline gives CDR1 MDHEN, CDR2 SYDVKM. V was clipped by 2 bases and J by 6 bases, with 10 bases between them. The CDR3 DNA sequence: TGTGCCAGCAGTTTAACCCTCTCCCCCGGGGAGCTGTTTTTT. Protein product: CASSLTLSPGELFF.

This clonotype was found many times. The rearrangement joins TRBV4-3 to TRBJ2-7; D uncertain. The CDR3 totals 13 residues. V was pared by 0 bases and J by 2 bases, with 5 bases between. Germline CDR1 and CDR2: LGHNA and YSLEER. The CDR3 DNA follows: TGCGCCAGCAGCCAAGAGTTGCCCTACGAGCAGTACTTC. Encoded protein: CASSQELPYEQYF.

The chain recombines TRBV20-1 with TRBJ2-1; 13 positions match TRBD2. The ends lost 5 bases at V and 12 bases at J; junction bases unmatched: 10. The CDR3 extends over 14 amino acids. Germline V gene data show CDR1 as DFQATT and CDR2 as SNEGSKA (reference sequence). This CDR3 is CSARTSGSWERQFF. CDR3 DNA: TGCAGTGCTCGGACTAGCGGGAGTTGGGAGCGGCAGTTCTTC.

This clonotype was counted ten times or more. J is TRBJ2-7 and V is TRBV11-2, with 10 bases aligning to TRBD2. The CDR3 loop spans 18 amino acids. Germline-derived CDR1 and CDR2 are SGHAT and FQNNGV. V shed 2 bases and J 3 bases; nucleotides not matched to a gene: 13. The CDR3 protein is CASSLKLTSSGRNYEQYF. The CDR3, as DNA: TGTGCCAGCAGCTTAAAACTCACGTCTAGCGGGAGAAACTACGAGCAGTACTTC.

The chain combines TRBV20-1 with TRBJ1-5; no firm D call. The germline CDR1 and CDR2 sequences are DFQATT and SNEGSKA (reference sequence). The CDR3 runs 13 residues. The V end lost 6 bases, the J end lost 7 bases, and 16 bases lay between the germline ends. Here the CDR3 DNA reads TGCAGTGCCCCCGCGCAGCCTCGCCAGCCCCAGCATTTT. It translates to CSAPAQPRQPQHF.

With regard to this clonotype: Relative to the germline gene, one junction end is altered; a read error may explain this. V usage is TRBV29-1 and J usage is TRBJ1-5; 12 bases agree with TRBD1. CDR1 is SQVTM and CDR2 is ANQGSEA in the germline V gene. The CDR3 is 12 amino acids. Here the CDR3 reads CSVVSGTGGLNF. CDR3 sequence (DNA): TGCAGCGTTGTGTCCGGGACAGGGGGCTTGAATTTT.

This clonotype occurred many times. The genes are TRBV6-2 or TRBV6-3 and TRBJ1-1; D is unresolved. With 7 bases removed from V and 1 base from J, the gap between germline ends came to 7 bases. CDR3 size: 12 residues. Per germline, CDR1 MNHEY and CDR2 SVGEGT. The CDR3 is CASTRRNTEAFF. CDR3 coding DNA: TGTGCCAGCACGCGGAGGAACACTGAAGCTTTCTTT.

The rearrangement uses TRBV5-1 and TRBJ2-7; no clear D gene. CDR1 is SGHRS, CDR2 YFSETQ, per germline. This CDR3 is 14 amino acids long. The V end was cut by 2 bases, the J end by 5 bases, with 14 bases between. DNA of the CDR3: TGCGCCAGCAGCTTTCGTCCCGAGTTGGACGAGCAGTACTTC. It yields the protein CASSFRPELDEQYF.

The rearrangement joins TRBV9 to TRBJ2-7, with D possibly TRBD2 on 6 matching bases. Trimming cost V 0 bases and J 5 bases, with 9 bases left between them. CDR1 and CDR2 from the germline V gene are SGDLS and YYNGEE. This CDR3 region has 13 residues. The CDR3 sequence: CASSVVWGDEQYF. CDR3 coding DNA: TGTGCCAGCAGCGTAGTTTGGGGGGACGAGCAGTACTTC.